Listed here are 9 T cell receptor beta chains from one sample, sequenced in a study of CD8 T cells in Susac syndrome (dated by TCRdb to about 2019). The method behind the library was the immunoSEQ multiplex PCR assay. RNA was extracted with the RNeasy kit and roughly 0.5 to 1 ug was reverse transcribed using random hexamers. TCRdb redid the processing of the public reads, applying fastp at Q25 and MiXCR, and retained in-frame beta chains. Each CDR3 protein gets just one entry, which takes the most common genes and DNA from the rows behind it. A total of 190,000 or so distinct CDR3 sequences appear in this sample, around 96% of them only once. 0.093% of the sample is taken by the ten largest. The sequencing input was CD4+ T cells from PBMCs. Receptors originate from a human donor with multiple sclerosis.

This chain links TRBV25-1 with TRBJ1-6; D uncertain. Trimming pared 6 bases from V and 7 bases from J, leaving 13 bases between. CDR3 size: 14 residues. Germline CDR1 reads MGHDK; CDR2 reads SYGVNS. CDR3 DNA: TGTGCCAGCAGCGCTCCCGGGAGGAATTCACCCCTCCACTTT. Translation gives CASSAPGRNSPLHF.

V usage is TRBV9 and J usage is TRBJ2-2, with D tentatively TRBD1 (6 bases). The CDR3 consists of 15 residues. Germline V gene lookup returns CDR1 SGDLS and CDR2 YYNGEE. V lost 4 bases to trimming and J lost 4 bases, with 14 bases between them. The CDR3 protein is CASSSGTLTTGELFF. The CDR3 coding sequence is TGTGCCAGCAGCTCTGGGACATTGACCACCGGGGAGCTGTTTTTT.

The chain uses TRBV20-1 and TRBJ1-1, with D possibly matching TRBD1 (5 bases). CDR1 and CDR2 (germline): DFQATT, SNEGSKA (reference sequence). The V end was cut by 7 bases, the J end by 7 bases, with 19 bases between. The CDR3 sequence is 13 residues long. The CDR3 coding sequence is TGCAGTGTCCCGCGGGGCTTTCGGGGTGAAGCTTTCTTT. Its protein is CSVPRGFRGEAFF.

The chain employs TRBV29-1 and TRBJ2-1; TRBD2 matches 11 bases. From germline, CDR1 is SQVTM and CDR2 ANQGSEA. The trim removed 7 bases at V and 7 bases at J, leaving 12 bases unmatched. The CDR3 is made up of 15 amino acids. CDR3 region: CSAGPSGRSSNEQFF. The CDR3 nucleotides read TGCAGCGCTGGACCTAGCGGGAGGAGTTCGAATGAGCAGTTCTTC.

In DNA, the CDR3 is TGTGCCAGCAGTGAGGGATTTAACTATGGCTACACCTTC. As protein: CASSEGFNYGYTF. The chain carries TRBV2 and TRBJ1-2; the D is unclear. The V gene lost 3 bases and the J gene lost 1 base, with 6 bases spanning the gap. This CDR3 spans 13 amino acids. The V gene's germline CDR1 is SNHLY and CDR2 FYNNEI.

The genes are TRBV12-3 or TRBV12-4 and TRBJ1-2; 8 nucleotides line up with TRBD1. The ends lost 8 bases at V and 4 bases at J; junction bases unmatched: 9. The CDR3 length is 14 residues. CDR3 amino acids: CASSGQGGIYGYTF. The CDR3 nucleotides read TGTGCCAGCTCTGGACAGGGCGGAATCTATGGCTACACCTTC.

CDR3 protein: CASSQLSGVHEQYF. CDR3 in DNA: TGTGCCAGCAGCCAACTTTCAGGGGTTCACGAGCAGTACTTC. This sequence joins TRBV3-1 and TRBJ2-7; the D gene is possibly TRBD1 (6 bases). Trimming stripped 2 bases from V and 5 bases from J, with 13 bases between. The V gene's germline CDR1 is LGHDT and CDR2 YNNKEL (reference sequence). This CDR3 is 14 amino acids long.

The J gene is TRBJ1-5, the V gene TRBV6-5; D unresolved. V lost 6 bases and J lost 3, with 9 bases in between. Germline CDR1 is MNHEY and CDR2 is SVGAGI. The CDR3 spans 13 residues. CDR3 loop: CASSQAFNQPQHF. In DNA form, the CDR3 reads TGTGCCAGCAGCCAAGCGTTCAATCAGCCCCAGCATTTT.

The chain joins TRBV20-1 to TRBJ2-7, with 8 nucleotides matching TRBD1. The CDR3 sequence is 12 residues long. J lost 5 bases, V lost 4 bases, and 4 bases had no gene match. Per the germline V gene, CDR1 is DFQATT and CDR2 is SNEGSKA (reference sequence). The DNA of the CDR3 is TGCAGTGCTAACAGGGGGGCTGACGAGCAGTACTTC. This sequence encodes CSANRGADEQYF.